This T cell receptor (beta chain) was identified in a study of blood T cell repertoires in COVID-19. Study details: T cells, B-cell-depleted T cells, or PBMCs supplied cDNA or gDNA.

Per the authors' pipeline: Reference gene primers were amplified, and this amplification served to estimate nucleated cell counts. Assay used: immunoSEQ multiplex PCR; TCRdb lists only in-frame clones, some missing. Clonal size and the V and J genes are those of that table, whereas D and trimming came from the DNA. Here the sample spans 150,000 to 200,000 clones, 88% being singletons. The germline V and J ends were trimmed by 8 bases and 7 bases, with 18 bases remaining between them. The CDR3 is made up of 14 amino acids. The V gene's germline CDR1 is MNHEY and CDR2 SVGAGI. The V gene is TRBV6-5, the J gene TRBJ1-3, with D possibly matching TRBD1 (5 bases). The source of this sequence is a man aged 35 to 55 with active or convalescent COVID-19. What was sequenced was peripheral blood. Here the CDR3 reads CASAGGVFGNTIYF. The DNA of the CDR3 is TGTGCCAGCGCAGGAGGGGTTTTTGGCAACACCATATATTTT.